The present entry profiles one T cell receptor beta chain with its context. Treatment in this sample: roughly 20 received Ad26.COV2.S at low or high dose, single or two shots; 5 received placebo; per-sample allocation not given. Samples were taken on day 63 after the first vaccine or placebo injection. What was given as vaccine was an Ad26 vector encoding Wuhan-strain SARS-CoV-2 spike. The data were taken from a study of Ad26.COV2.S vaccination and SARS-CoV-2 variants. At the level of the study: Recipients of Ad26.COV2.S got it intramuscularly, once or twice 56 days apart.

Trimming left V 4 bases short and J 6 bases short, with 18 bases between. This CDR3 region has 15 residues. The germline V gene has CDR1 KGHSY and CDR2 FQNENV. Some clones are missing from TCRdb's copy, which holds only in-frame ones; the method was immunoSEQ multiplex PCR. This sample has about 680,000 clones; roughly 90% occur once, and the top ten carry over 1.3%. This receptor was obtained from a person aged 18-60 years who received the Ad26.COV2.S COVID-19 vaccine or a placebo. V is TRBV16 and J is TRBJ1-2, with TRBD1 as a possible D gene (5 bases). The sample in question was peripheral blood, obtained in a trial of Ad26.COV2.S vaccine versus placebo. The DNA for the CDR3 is TGTGCCAGCAGCCCCAGGGCCTTTTTTGGGGATGGCTACACCTTC. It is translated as CASSPRAFFGDGYTF.